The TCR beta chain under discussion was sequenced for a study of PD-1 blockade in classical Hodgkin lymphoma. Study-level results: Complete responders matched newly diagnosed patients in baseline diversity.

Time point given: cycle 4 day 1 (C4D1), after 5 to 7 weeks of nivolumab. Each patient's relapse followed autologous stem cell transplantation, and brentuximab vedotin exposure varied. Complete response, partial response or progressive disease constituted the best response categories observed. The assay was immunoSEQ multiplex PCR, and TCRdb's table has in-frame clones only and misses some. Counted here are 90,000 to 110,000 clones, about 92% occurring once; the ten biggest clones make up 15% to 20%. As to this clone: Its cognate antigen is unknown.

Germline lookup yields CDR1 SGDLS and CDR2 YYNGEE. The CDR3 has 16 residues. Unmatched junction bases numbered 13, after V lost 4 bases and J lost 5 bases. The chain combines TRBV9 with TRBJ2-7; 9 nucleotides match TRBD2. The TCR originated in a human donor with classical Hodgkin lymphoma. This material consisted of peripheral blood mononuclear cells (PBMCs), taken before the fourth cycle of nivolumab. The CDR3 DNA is TGTGCCAGCAGCTTTAGCGGGAGTGATCTTTTTCACGAGCAGTACTTC. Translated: CASSFSGSDLFHEQYF.